Included here is one T cell receptor (beta chain) sequence, with context. Its antigen is not identified. The data stem from a study of shared clonotypes between healthy human individuals. Across the study: A donor's plate count was three for CD4 naive and three for CD4 memory; CD8 naive had two and CD8 memory one. Study-level results: Rarefaction indicated that sorted-subset sequencing remained incomplete although depth was large. Clonotype sharing across four donors was observed for about 5.5% of naive CD4 clonotypes. When compared with the clonotypes that were shared by all four sorted-subset donors, the non-shared clonotypes turned out to have lower generation probabilities.

Using immunoSEQ multiplex PCR, the repertoire was profiled, and TCRdb retains in-frame clones only, with some absent. The profile shows about 2.3 million clones, about 90% of them singletons. Deletions cut 5 bases from V and 7 bases from J, with 15 bases between. Germline CDR1 reads MDHEN; CDR2 reads SYDVKM. This CDR3 spans 13 amino acids. This clonotype originated in a man between 18 and 35 years old in good health. Some clones in this sample may be carry-over from other donors' samples. Sequencing was done on a sample of naive CD4+ T cells from PBMCs. The subset is: CD45RA+ positively selected. J is TRBJ2-7 and V is TRBV28; possibly TRBD1 or TRBD2 for D (6 bases each). The CDR3 reads CASSRGALTEQYF. The CDR3 DNA reads TGTGCCAGCAGTAGGGGGGCGCTTACAGAGCAGTACTTC.